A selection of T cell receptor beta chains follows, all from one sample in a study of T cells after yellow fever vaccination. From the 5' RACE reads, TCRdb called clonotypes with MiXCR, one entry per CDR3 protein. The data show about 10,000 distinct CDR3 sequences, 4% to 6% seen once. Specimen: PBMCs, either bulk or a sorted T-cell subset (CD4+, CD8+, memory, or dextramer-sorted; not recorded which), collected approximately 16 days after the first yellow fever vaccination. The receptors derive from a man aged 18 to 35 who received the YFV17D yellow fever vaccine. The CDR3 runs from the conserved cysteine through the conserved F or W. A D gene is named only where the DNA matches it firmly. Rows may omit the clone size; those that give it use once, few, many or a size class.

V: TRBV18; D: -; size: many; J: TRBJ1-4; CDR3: CASSPRSATNEKLFF; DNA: TGTGCCAGCTCACCGAGGAGTGCAACTAATGAAAAACTGTTTTTT
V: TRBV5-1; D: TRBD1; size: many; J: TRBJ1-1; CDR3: CASSVDRAGTEAFF; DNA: TGCGCCAGCAGCGTGGACAGGGCGGGCACTGAAGCTTTCTTT
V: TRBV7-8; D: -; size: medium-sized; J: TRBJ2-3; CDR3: CASSSKSVDTQYF; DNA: TGTGCCAGCAGCTCAAAGTCGGTAGATACGCAGTATTTT
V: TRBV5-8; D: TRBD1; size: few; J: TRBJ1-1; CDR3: CASSPGTGLGGAFF; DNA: TGTGCCAGCAGCCCCGGGACAGGGCTGGGGGGAGCTTTCTTT
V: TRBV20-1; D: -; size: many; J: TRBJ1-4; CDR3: CSARTNEKLFF; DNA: TGCAGTGCTAGGACGAATGAAAAACTGTTTTTT
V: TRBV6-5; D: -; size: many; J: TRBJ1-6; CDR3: CASRKDRGPLHF; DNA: TGTGCCAGCAGGAAAGATCGGGGACCCCTCCACTTT
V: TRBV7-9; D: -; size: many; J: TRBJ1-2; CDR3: CASSLGSGDGYTF; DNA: TGTGCCAGCAGCTTAGGGTCCGGGGATGGCTACACCTTC
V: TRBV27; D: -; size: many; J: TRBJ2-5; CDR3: CASGLMVGGETQYF; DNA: TGTGCCAGCGGACTTATGGTCGGCGGGGAGACCCAGTACTTC
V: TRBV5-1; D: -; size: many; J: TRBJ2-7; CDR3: CASSFQGGLGYEQYF; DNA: TGCGCCAGCAGCTTCCAGGGGGGGTTGGGGTACGAGCAGTACTTC
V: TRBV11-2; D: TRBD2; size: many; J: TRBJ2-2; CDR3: CASSPPVGGGRTGELFF; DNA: TGTGCCAGCAGCCCGCCGGTCGGCGGGGGGAGGACCGGGGAGCTGTTTTTT
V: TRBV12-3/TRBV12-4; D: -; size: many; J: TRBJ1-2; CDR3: CASSRIRGSYGYTF; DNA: TGTGCCAGCAGCCGCATCAGGGGTAGCTATGGCTACACCTTC
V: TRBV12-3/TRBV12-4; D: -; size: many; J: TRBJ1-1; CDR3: CASSSQQGNTEAFF; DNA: TGTGCCAGCAGTTCGCAACAGGGGAACACTGAAGCTTTCTTT
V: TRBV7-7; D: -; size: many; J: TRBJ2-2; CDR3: CASSHTSNTGELFF; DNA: TGTGCTAGCAGCCACACATCGAACACCGGGGAGCTGTTTTTT
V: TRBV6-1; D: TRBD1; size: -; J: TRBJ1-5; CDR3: CASSQQGYQPQHF; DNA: TGTGCCAGCAGTCAACAGGGGTATCAGCCCCAGCATTTT
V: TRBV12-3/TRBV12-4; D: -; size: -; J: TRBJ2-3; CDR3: CASSRDTHTQYF; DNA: TGTGCCAGCTCTCGGGACACCCATACGCAGTATTTT
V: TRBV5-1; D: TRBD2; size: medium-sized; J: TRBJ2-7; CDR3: CASSTGGSYEQYF; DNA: TGCGCCAGCAGCACGGGGGGCTCCTACGAGCAGTACTTC
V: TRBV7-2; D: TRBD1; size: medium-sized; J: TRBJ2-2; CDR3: CASSFGTGTTGELFF; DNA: TGTGCCAGCAGCTTCGGGACAGGGACTACCGGGGAGCTGTTTTTT
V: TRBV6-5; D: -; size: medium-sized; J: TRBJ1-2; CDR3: CATSPGGGGYTF; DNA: TGTGCCACCTCGCCGGGGGGCGGGGGCTACACCTTC
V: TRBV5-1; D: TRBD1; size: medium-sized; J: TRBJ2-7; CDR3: CASSRGQVNEQYF; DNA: TGCGCCAGCAGCCGAGGACAGGTAAACGAGCAGTACTTC
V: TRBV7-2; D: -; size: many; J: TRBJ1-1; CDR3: CASSLARWGGEELAFF; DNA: TGTGCCAGCAGCTTAGCGCGATGGGGCGGCGAAGAATTGGCTTTCTTT
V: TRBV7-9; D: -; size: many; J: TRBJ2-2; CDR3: CASSRELNTGELFF; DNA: TGTGCCAGCAGCCGAGAACTGAACACCGGGGAGCTGTTTTTT
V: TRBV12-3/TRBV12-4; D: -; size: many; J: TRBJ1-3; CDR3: CASSPDRSGNTIYF; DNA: TGTGCCAGCAGCCCCGATCGCTCTGGAAACACCATATATTTT
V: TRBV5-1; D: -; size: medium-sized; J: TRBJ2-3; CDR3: CASSLGVTTGAQYF; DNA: TGCGCCAGCAGCTTGGGTGTAACAACGGGTGCGCAGTATTTT
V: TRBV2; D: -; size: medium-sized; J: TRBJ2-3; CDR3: CASTVGDTQYF; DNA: TGTGCCAGTACGGTAGGAGATACGCAGTATTTT
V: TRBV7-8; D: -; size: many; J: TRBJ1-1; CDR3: CASSWGRNTEAFF; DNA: TGTGCCAGCAGCTGGGGGAGGAACACTGAAGCTTTCTTT
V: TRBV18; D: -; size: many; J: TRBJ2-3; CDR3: CASSPIGGDTQYF; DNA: TGTGCCAGCTCACCGATCGGAGGGGATACGCAGTATTTT
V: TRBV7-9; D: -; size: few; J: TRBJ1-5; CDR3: CASSEGNNQPQHF; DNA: TGTGCCAGCAGTGAGGGTAACAATCAGCCCCAGCATTTT
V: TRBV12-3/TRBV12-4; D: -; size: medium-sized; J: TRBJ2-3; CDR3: CASAGRNADTQYF; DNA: TGTGCCAGCGCGGGCAGGAACGCAGATACGCAGTATTTT
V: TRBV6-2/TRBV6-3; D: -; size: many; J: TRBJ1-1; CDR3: CASSFNPHRTEAFF; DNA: TGTGCCAGCAGCTTCAACCCCCACAGGACTGAAGCTTTCTTT
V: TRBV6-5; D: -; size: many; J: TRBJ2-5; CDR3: CASSYPGVQETQYF; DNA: TGTGCCAGCAGTTACCCGGGGGTGCAAGAGACCCAGTACTTC
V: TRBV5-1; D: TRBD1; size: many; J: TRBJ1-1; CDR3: CASSLSQGATEAFF; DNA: TGCGCCAGCAGCTTGAGTCAGGGGGCCACTGAAGCTTTCTTT
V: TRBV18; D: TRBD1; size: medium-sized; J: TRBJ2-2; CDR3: CASSRAETRGRFLSNTGELFF; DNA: TGTGCCAGCTCACGTGCGGAAACGAGGGGGCGGTTCTTGTCGAACACCGGGGAGCTGTTTTTT
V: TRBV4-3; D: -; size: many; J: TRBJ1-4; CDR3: CASSRQVNEKLFF; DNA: TGCGCCAGCAGCCGACAGGTGAATGAAAAACTGTTTTTT
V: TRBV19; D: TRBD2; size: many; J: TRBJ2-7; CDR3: CASSSGGDSYEQYF; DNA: TGTGCCAGTTCTAGCGGTGGGGACTCCTACGAGCAGTACTTC